The 8 T cell receptor beta chains reported below all come from one sample, sequenced in a study of cytomegalovirus exposure and HLA in healthy donors. Use of 60 Vbeta and 13 Jbeta primers characterized the PCR. Method: immunoSEQ multiplex PCR; TCRdb's copy keeps in-frame clones and lacks some. The repertoire holds about 180,000 clones, with 70% to 85% as singletons. Sequenced: PBMCs. These receptors were collected from a woman in her sixties in good health and CMV-seropositive.

This clone was observed a single time. This chain links TRBV11-2 with TRBJ2-7; TRBD2 is a possible D gene (6 bases). V was trimmed by 2 bases and J by 0 bases, leaving 11 bases between them. The CDR3 has 15 amino acids. Per germline, CDR1 SGHAT and CDR2 FQNNGV. CDR3: CASSLRRGLSYEQYF. In nucleotides, the CDR3 is TGTGCCAGCAGCTTAAGGCGGGGTCTCTCCTACGAGCAGTACTTC.

This clone was picked up a small number of times. The chain has TRBV5-4 and TRBJ2-3; 8 bases match TRBD1. V lost 3 bases and J lost 4; bases outside the gene matches: 10. This CDR3 is 16 amino acids long. Germline V gene data show CDR1 as SGHNT and CDR2 as YYREEE (reference sequence). The CDR3 DNA reads as TGTGCCAGCAGCTCAAGAGGACAGGGAACCGCAGATACGCAGTATTTT. The encoded protein is CASSSRGQGTADTQYF.

This clone came up once. This chain joins TRBV19 and TRBJ1-5; 8 positions match TRBD1. The length of the CDR3 is 15 residues. Trimming took 4 bases from V and 1 from J; bases not matched to a gene: 3. Germline assignment: CDR1 LNHDA and CDR2 SQIVND (reference sequence). CDR3 in DNA: TGTGCCAGTAGTAAGGACAGGGCAAGCAATCAGCCCCAGCATTTT. This codes for CASSKDRASNQPQHF.

The J gene is TRBJ2-5, the V gene TRBV28, with D possibly TRBD2 on 5 matching bases. Per the germline V gene, CDR1 is MDHEN and CDR2 is SYDVKM. The germline V and J ends were trimmed by 8 bases and 2 bases, with 21 bases remaining between them. CDR3 size: 16 residues. The CDR3 sequence: CASPPRGIIQQETQYF. The CDR3 DNA sequence: TGTGCCAGCCCCCCCCGGGGAATAATACAGCAAGAGACCCAGTACTTC.

The chain joins TRBV5-6 to TRBJ2-1; a possible D gene is TRBD2 (5 bases). V was cut by 4 bases and J by 9 bases, with 8 bases left in between. CDR3 length equals 11 residues. Per the germline V gene, CDR1 is SGHDT and CDR2 is YYEEEE. CDR3 sequence (DNA): TGTGCCAGCAGCCGGGAAGGTGAGCAGTTCTTC. The encoded protein is CASSREGEQFF.

The chain joins TRBV5-4 to TRBJ1-4, with TRBD1 matching 7 bases. CDR1 and CDR2 from the germline V gene are SGHNT and YYREEE (reference sequence). This CDR3 has 15 residues. The V segment lost 2 bases and the J segment 8 bases; nucleotides outside the gene matches: 9. CDR3 amino acids: CASSLVGGVGEKLFF. For the CDR3, the DNA is TGTGCCAGCAGCTTAGTAGGGGGCGTAGGAGAAAAACTGTTTTTT. The full variable domain, with the rest looked up from reference TRBV5-4 and TRBJ1-4, is ETGVTQSPTHLIKTRGQQVTLRCSSQSGHNTVSWYQQALGQGPQFIFQYYREEENGRGNFPPRFSGLQFPNYSSELNVNALELDDSALYLCASSLVGGVGEKLFFGSGTQLSVL.

The chain joins TRBV2 to TRBJ2-2; a weak D match, TRBD2 (6 bases). The CDR3 contains 15 residues. Germline CDR1 SNHLY, CDR2 FYNNEI. The V gene lost 4 bases and the J gene lost 5 bases, with 14 bases spanning the gap. DNA for the CDR3: TGTGCCAGCAGTGCAGGGCTAGCGAGAACCGGGGAGCTGTTTTTT. This encodes CASSAGLARTGELFF. The whole variable domain, filled in from reference TRBV2 and TRBJ2-2, reads EPEVTQTPSHQVTQMGQEVILRCVPISNHLYFYWYRQILGQKVEFLVSFYNNEISEKSEIFDDQFSVERPDGSNFTLKIRSTKLEDSAMYFCASSAGLARTGELFFGEGSRLTVL.

The chain links TRBV6-5 to TRBJ2-3, with D tentatively TRBD2 (5 bases). V shed 2 bases and J shed 4 bases, with 10 bases lying between them. CDR1 is MNHEY and CDR2 is SVGAGI in the germline V gene. The CDR3 is 14 residues long. The CDR3 reads CASSYGLAPDTQYF. CDR3 nucleotides: TGTGCCAGCAGTTACGGCCTAGCCCCAGATACGCAGTATTTT.